The entry below describes one TCR beta chain. Its target is unknown. This sample stems from a study of T cells in localized non-small cell lung cancer. Findings of the study overall: Of the tissues analyzed, uninvolved adjacent lung showed maximal T cell clonality, greater than tumor. Among blood samples, higher T cell density accompanied longer overall survival. Sequencing involved a lone tumor region, leaving heterogeneity possible.

TCRdb keeps only in-frame clones here, not all; method: immunoSEQ multiplex PCR. Of tens of thousands of clones in the sample, 80% are singletons; the top ten hold approximately 9.6%. The source was peripheral blood, collected before any cancer treatment. The clonotype comes from an older female donor with stage I lung adenocarcinoma.

CDR3 coding DNA: TGTGCCAGCAGTTACGGCCACGGCTATGGCTACACCTTC. Translation: CASSYGHGYGYTF. The rearrangement joins TRBV6-5 to TRBJ1-2, with D uncertain. Germline CDR1 and CDR2: MNHEY and SVGAGI. Trimming removed 2 bases from V and 4 bases from J, with 8 bases in between. The CDR3 is made up of 13 amino acids.